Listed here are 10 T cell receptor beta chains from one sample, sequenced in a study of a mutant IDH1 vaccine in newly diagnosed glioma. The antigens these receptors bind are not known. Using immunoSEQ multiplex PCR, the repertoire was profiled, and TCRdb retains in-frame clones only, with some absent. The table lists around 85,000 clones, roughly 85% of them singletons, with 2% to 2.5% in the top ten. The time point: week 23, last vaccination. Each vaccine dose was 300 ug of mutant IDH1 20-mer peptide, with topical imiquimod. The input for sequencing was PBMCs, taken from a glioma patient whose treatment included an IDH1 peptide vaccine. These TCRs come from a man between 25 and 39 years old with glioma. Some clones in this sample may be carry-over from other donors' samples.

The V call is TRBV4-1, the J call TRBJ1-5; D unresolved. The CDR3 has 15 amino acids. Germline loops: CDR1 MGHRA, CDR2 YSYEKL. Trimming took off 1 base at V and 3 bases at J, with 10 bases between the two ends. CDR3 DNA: TGCGCCAGCAGCCAAGTTGGAGCCTCCAATCAGCCCCAGCATTTT. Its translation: CASSQVGASNQPQHF.

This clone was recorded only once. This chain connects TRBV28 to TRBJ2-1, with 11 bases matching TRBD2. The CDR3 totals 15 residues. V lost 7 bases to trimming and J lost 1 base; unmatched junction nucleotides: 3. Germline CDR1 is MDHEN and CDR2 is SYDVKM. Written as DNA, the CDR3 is TGTGCCAGCATCCGGACTAGCGGGTCCTACAATGAGCAGTTCTTC. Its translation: CASIRTSGSYNEQFF. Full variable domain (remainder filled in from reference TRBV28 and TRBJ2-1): DVKVTQSSRYLVKRTGEKVFLECVQDMDHENMFWYRQDPGLGLRLIYFSYDVKMKEKGDIPEGYSVSREKKERFSLILESASTNQTSMYLCASIRTSGSYNEQFFGPGTRLTVL.

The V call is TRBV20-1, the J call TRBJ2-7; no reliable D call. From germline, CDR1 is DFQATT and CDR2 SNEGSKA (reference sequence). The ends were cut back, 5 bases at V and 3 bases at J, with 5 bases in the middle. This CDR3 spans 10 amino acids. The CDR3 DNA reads TGCAGTGCTGCGAACTACGAGCAGTACTTC. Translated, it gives CSAANYEQYF.

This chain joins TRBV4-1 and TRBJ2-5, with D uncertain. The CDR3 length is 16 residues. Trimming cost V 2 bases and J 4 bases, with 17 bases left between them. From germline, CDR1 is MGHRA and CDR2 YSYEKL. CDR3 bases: TGCGCCAGCAGCCAAAGGGCCAAGGCGCCCCCAGAGACCCAGTACTTC. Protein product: CASSQRAKAPPETQYF.

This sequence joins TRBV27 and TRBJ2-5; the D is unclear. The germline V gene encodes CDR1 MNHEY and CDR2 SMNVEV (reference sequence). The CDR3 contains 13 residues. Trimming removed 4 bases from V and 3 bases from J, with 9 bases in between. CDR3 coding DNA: TGTGCCAGCAGTTATGGCGTGGAAGAGACCCAGTACTTC. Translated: CASSYGVEETQYF.

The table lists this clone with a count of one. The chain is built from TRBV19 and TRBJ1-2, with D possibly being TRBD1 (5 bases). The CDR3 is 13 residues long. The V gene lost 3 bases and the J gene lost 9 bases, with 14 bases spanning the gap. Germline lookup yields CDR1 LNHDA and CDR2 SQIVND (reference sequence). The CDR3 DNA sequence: TGTGCCAGTAGTATTGGGACCGTCCCAAGCTACACCTTC. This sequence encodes CASSIGTVPSYTF.

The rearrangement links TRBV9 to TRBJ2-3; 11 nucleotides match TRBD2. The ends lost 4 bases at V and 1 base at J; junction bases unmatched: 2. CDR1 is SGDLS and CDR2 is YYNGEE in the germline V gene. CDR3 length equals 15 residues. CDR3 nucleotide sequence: TGTGCCAGCAGCCCTAGCGGGGGGCGCACAGATACGCAGTATTTT. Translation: CASSPSGGRTDTQYF.

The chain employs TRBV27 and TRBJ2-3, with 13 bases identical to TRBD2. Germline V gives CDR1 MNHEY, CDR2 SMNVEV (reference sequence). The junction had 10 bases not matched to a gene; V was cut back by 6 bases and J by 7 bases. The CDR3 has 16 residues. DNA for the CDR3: TGTGCCAGCAGCTCCCAACTAGCGGGAGGGCCAAATACGCAGTATTTT. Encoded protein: CASSSQLAGGPNTQYF.

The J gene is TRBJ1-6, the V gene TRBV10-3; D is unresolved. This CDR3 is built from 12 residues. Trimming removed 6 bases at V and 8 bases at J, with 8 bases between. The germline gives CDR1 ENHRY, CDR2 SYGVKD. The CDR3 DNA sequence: TGTGCCATCAGCCTTCCAGATTCACCCCTCCACTTT. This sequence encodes CAISLPDSPLHF.

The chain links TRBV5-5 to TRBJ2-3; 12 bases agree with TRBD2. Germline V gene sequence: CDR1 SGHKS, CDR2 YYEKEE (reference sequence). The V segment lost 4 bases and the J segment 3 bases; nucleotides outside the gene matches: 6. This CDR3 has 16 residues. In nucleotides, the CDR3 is TGTGCCAGCAGCCTGGGACTAGCGGGTTTAACAGATACGCAGTATTTT. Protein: CASSLGLAGLTDTQYF. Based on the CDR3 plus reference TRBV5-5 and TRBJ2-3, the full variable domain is DAGVTQSPTHLIKTRGQQVTLRCSPISGHKSVSWYQQVLGQGPQFIFQYYEKEERGRGNFPDRFSARQFPNYSSELNVNALLLGDSALYLCASSLGLAGLTDTQYFGPGTRLTVL.